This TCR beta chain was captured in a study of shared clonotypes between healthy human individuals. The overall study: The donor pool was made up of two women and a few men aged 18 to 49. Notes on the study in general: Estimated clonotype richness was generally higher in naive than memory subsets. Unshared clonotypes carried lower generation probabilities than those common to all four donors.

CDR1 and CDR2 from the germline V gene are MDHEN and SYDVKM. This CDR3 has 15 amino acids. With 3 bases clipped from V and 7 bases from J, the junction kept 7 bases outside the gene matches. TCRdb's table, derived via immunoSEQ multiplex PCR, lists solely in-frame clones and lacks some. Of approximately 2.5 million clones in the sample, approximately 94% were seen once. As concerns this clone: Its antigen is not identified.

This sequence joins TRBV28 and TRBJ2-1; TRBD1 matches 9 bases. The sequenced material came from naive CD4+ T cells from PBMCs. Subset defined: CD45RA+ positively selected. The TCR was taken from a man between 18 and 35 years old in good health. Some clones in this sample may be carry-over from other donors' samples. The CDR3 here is CASSLPGQGRNEQFF. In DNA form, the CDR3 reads TGTGCCAGCAGTTTGCCCGGACAGGGGAGGAATGAGCAGTTCTTC.